This is a list of T cell receptor beta chains from one sample in a study of response to subunit inactivated influenza vaccine. TCRdb re-called the RT-PCR reads through MiXCR, storing one row per CDR3 protein. The table shows about 160,000 distinct CDR3 sequences, with approximately 11% occurring only once. Sequencing was performed on non-naive T cells sorted from PBMCs, taken roughly 46 days after vaccination. These receptors all stem from a man aged 50 to 59 who received an inactivated influenza vaccine. Both conserved end residues are part of each CDR3. Each record gives: clone size, J gene, V gene, D gene, CDR3 DNA, CDR3 protein. The D gene is left open where the match is weak. Not all rows give a size; the values are once, few, many and, for expanded clones, a class.

. TRBJ2-2 TRBV10-1 . TGCGCCAGCAGTAGGAGCAGGGATCAAACCGGGGAGCTGTTTTTT CASSRSRDQTGELFF
. TRBJ1-6 TRBV5-3 TRBD1 TGTGTCAGAAGCTCCAACCAGTGGGGACAGGGGTATCTAGGCCCCTATAATTCACCCCTCCACTTT CVRSSNQWGQGYLGPYNSPLHF
. TRBJ2-5 TRBV9 . TGTGCCAGCAGCGATCTAACAGGTTTGGAGACCCAGTACTTC CASSDLTGLETQYF
few TRBJ2-5 TRBV4-2 . TGTGCCAGCAGCCAAGACAGGGGTAAAGAGACCCAGTACTTC CASSQDRGKETQYF
many TRBJ1-6 TRBV4-3 . TGCGCCAGCGCCGTTAGGTGGGGGCGTGATTCACCCCTCCACTTT CASAVRWGRDSPLHF
. TRBJ1-1 TRBV18 . TGTGCCAGCTCACCCGATCGAATGGCTGAAGCTTTCTTT CASSPDRMAEAFF
few TRBJ1-1 TRBV5-5 . TGTGCCAGCAGCCACACAGTACGGGGGAACACTGAAGCTTTCTTT CASSHTVRGNTEAFF
. TRBJ1-2 TRBV5-1 . TGCGCCAGCAGCCTCGCCAGGGAATATGGCTACACCTTC CASSLAREYGYTF
many TRBJ2-5 TRBV11-2 TRBD1 TGTGCCAGCAGCTTAGGGGCAGGGGGTCAAGAGACCCAGTACTTC CASSLGAGGQETQYF
. TRBJ2-5 TRBV13 . TGTGCCAGCAGCTTAGGCGGGGCACAAGAGACCCAGTACTTC CASSLGGAQETQYF
many TRBJ2-1 TRBV28 TRBD1 TGTGCCAGCACTCCCAGGGGGACCCTCTCCTACAATGAGCAGTTCTTC CASTPRGTLSYNEQFF
. TRBJ2-1 TRBV5-6 . TGTGCCAGCAGCTTGTGGGATGAGCAGTTCTTC CASSLWDEQFF
many TRBJ2-2 TRBV7-3 TRBD1 TGTGCCAGCAGCTTATCCGGTTCGCAGGGGGCTGTCGGGGAGCTGTTTTTT CASSLSGSQGAVGELFF
few TRBJ2-7 TRBV27 TRBD1 TGTGCCAGCAGTTCGACAGGGGGAAGTGAGCAGTACTTC CASSSTGGSEQYF
many TRBJ1-2 TRBV3-1 . TGTGCCAGCAGCCAAGGAGGGGGCTATGGCTACACCTTC CASSQGGGYGYTF